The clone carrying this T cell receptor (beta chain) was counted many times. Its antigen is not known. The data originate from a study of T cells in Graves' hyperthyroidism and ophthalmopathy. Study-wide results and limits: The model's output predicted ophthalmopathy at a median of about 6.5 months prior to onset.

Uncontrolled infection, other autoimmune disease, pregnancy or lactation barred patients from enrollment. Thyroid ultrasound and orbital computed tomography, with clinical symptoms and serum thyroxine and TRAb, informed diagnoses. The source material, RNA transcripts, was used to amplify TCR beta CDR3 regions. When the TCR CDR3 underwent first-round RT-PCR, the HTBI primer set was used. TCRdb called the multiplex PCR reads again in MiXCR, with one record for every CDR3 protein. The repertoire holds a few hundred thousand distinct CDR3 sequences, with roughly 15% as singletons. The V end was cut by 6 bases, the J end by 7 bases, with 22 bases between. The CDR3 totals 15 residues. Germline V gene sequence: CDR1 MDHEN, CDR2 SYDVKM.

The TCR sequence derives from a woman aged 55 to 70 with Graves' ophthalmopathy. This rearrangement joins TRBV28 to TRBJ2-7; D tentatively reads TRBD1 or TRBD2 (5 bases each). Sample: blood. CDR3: CASSSAWGPEREQYF. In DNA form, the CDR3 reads TGTGCCAGCAGCTCCGCTTGGGGACCGGAGCGGGAGCAGTACTTC.